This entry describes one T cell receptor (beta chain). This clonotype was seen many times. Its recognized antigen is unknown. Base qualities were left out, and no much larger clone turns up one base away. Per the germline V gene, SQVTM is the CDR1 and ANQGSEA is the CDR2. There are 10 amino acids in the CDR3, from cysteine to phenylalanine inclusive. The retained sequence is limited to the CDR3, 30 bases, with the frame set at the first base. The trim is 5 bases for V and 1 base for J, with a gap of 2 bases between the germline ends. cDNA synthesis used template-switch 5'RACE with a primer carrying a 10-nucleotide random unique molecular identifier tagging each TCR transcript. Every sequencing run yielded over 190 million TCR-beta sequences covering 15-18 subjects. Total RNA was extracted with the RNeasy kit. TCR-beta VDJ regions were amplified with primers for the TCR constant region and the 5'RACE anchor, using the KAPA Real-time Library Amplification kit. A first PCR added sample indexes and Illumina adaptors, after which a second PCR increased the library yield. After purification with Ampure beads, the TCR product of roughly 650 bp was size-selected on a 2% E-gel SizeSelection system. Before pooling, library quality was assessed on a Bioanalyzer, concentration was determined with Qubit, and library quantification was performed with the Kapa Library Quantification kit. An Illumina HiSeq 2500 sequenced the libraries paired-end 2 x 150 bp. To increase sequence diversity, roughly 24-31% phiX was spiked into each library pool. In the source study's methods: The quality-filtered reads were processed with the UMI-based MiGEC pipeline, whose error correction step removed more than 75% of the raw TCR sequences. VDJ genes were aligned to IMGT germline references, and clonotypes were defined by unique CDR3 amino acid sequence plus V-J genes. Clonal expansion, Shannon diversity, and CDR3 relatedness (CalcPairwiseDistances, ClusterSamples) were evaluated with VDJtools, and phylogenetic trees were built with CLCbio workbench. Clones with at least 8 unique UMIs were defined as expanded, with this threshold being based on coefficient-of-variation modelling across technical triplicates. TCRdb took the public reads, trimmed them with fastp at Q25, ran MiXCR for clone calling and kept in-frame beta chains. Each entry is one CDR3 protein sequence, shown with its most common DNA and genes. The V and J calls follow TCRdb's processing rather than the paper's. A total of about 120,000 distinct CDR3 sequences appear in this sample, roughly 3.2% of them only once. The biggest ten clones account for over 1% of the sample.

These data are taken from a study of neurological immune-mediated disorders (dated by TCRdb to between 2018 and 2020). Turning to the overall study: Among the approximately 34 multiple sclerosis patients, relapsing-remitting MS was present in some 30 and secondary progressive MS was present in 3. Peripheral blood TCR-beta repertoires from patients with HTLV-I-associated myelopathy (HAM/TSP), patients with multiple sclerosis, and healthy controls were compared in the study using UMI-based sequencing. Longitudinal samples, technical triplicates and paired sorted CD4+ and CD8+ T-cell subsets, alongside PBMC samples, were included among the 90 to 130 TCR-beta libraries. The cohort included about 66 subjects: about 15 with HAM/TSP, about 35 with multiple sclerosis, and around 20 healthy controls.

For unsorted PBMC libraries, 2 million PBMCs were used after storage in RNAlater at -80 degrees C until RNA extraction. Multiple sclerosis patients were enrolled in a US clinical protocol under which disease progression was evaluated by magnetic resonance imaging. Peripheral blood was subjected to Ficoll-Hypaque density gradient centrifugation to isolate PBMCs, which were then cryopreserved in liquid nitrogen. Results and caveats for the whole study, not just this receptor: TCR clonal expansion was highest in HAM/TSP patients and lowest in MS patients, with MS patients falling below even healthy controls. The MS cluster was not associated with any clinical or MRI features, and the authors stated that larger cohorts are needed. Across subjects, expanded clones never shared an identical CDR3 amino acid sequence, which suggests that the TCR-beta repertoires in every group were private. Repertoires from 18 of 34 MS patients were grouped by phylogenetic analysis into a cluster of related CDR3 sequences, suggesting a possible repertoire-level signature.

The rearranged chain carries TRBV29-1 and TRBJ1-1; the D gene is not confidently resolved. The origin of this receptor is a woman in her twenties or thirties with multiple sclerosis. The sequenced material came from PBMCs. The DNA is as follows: TGCAGCGTTTCGAACACTGAAGCTTTCTTT. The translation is CSVSNTEAFF.